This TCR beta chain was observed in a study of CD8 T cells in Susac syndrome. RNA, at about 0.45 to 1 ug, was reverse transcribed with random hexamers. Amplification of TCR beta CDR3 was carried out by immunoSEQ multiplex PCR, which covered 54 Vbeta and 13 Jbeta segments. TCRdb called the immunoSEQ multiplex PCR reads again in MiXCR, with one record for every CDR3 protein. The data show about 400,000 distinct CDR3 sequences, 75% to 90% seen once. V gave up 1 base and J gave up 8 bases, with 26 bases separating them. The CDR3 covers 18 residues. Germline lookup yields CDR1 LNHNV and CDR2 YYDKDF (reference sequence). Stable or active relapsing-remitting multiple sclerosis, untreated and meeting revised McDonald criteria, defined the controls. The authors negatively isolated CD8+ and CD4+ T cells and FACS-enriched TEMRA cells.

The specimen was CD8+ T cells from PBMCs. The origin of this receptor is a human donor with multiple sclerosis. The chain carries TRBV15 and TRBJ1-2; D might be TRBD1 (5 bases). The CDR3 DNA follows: TGTGCCACCAGCAGAGCCACCGCGGCGCATGGGTGGGGCCTCGGCTACACCTTC. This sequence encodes CATSRATAAHGWGLGYTF.